This record concerns one T cell receptor beta chain sequence. Germline V gene data show CDR1 as ENHRY and CDR2 as SYGVKD. V was pared by 4 bases and J by 1 base, with 4 bases of the junction left unmatched. The length of the CDR3 is 15 residues. The data were taken from a study of T-cell reconstitution after alpha-beta-depleted transplantation in children. Unique molecular identifiers were incorporated into the prepared TCRbeta library. TCRdb redid the calling of the PCR reads with MiXCR, one entry per CDR3 protein. The sample lists about 870,000 distinct CDR3 sequences, around 17% seen once, with roughly 4.8% in the top ten.

The receptor was isolated from a male patient aged 10 to 17 who had a stem cell transplant for acute lymphoblastic leukemia, so the T cells may come from the graft donor. The sample consisted of PBMCs, mostly from graft donor cells, taken 360 days after TCRalphabeta/CD19-depleted stem cell transplant. V usage is TRBV10-3 and J usage is TRBJ2-1; 7 bases agree with TRBD2. CDR3 DNA sequence: TGTGCCATCAGTGTTAGCGGGCCTTCCTACAATGAGCAGTTCTTC. This sequence encodes CAISVSGPSYNEQFF.